This entry concerns a single T cell receptor beta chain. The protocol was immunoSEQ multiplex PCR, while the TCRdb copy is restricted to in-frame clones and leaves out a portion. The table has some 19,000 clones, more than 75% seen once. Trimming took off 1 base at V and 4 bases at J, with 8 bases between the two ends. The CDR3 consists of 13 residues. Germline CDR1 and CDR2: SGHRS and YFSETQ. The data were taken from a study of OX40 agonist ivuxolimab in advanced cancers. Study in general: Patients received ivuxolimab, an intravenous treatment, every 2 weeks at 0.01 to 10 mg/kg.

The TCR originated in an adult with an advanced solid tumor such as melanoma, head and neck, liver or kidney cancer. This specimen consisted of CD4+ or CD8+ T cells sorted from blood, obtained in a trial of the OX40 agonist ivuxolimab. The chain uses TRBV5-1 and TRBJ1-1; tentatively, D is TRBD1 (5 bases). The CDR3 DNA follows: TGCGCCAGCAGCTTGTCCAGGGCCACTGAAGCTTTCTTT. Translation: CASSLSRATEAFF.